This is a list of T cell receptor beta chains from one sample in a study of human T cells and chemical hapten exposure. TCRdb fed the RACE reads into MiXCR, producing one record per CDR3 protein. Among roughly 120,000 distinct CDR3 sequences listed, approximately 15% were seen once. The starting material was whole blood, obtained in connection with sensitization to the hapten diphenylcyclopropenone (DPC). Every receptor here comes from a man aged 18 to 35 with alopecia areata. Some clones in this sample may be carry-over from other donors' samples. Each CDR3 is given with its conserved first and last residue. Each record gives: clone size, D gene, V gene, J gene, CDR3 protein, CDR3 DNA. D genes are given only for firm matches. Clone size is stated in some rows and not others, as once, few, many or a class when expanded.

-	TRBD1	TRBV27	TRBJ2-1	CASSLPPRTGFEQFF	TGTGCCAGCAGTTTACCCCCCCGGACAGGGTTTGAGCAGTTCTTC
-	-	TRBV7-2	TRBJ2-2	CASSQGGGLNTGELFF	TGTGCCAGCAGCCAGGGCGGCGGGTTAAACACCGGGGAGCTGTTTTTT
-	TRBD2	TRBV2	TRBJ2-3	CASSMALAGSTDTQYF	TGTGCCAGCAGCATGGCACTAGCGGGGAGCACAGATACGCAGTATTTT
-	TRBD1	TRBV6-2/TRBV6-3	TRBJ2-2	CATGGNTGELFF	TGTGCCACAGGGGGAAACACCGGGGAGCTGTTTTTT
-	-	TRBV3-1	TRBJ1-2	CASSQEMSYYGYTF	TGTGCCAGCAGCCAAGAGATGAGCTACTATGGCTACACCTTC
few	-	TRBV6-5	TRBJ1-1	CASSYSRTEAFF	TGTGCCAGCAGTTACTCCCGCACCGAAGCTTTCTTT
few	-	TRBV3-1	TRBJ2-2	CASSQFGGPTNTGELFF	TGTGCCAGCAGCCAATTCGGAGGTCCTACGAACACCGGGGAGCTGTTTTTT
-	TRBD2	TRBV27	TRBJ2-1	CASSLGTSGTNEQFF	TGTGCCAGCAGTTTAGGGACTAGCGGAACGAATGAGCAGTTCTTC
few	TRBD1	TRBV7-2	TRBJ2-4	CASSLVWDRENIQYF	TGTGCCAGCAGCTTAGTCTGGGACAGGGAAAACATTCAGTACTTC
few	-	TRBV18	TRBJ2-7	CASSPGYSISAYEQYF	TGTGCCAGCTCACCAGGCTACAGTATATCAGCCTACGAGCAGTACTTC
-	-	TRBV4-3	TRBJ2-6	CASSQDVAAGANVLTF	TGCGCCAGCAGCCAAGATGTGGCAGCCGGGGCCAACGTCCTGACTTTC
few	-	TRBV5-4	TRBJ1-1	CASSFIRGTEAFF	TGTGCCAGCAGCTTCATAAGAGGCACTGAAGCTTTCTTT
many	TRBD1	TRBV2	TRBJ1-1	CASSDPRTGNTEAFF	TGTGCCAGCAGTGATCCGCGGACAGGAAACACTGAAGCTTTCTTT
few	-	TRBV7-8	TRBJ2-2	CAILPLAPDKHTGELFF	TGTGCCATCCTCCCCCTTGCTCCGGACAAACACACCGGGGAGCTGTTTTTT
-	-	TRBV20-1	TRBJ1-1	CSASVGTEAFF	TGCAGTGCTAGTGTCGGCACTGAAGCTTTCTTT
few	-	TRBV5-5	TRBJ1-2	CASSSWIGQNHNYGYTF	TGTGCCAGCAGCAGCTGGATCGGGCAGAATCATAACTATGGCTACACCTTC
-	-	TRBV21-1	TRBJ1-1	CASSKVDSNTEAFF	TGTGCCAGTAGCAAAGTGGACAGTAACACTGAAGCTTTCTTT
many	-	TRBV19	TRBJ1-1	CASSVGAEAFF	TGTGCCAGTAGTGTTGGCGCTGAAGCTTTCTTT
many	-	TRBV29-1	TRBJ1-1	CSVDRNTEAFF	TGCAGCGTTGACCGGAACACTGAAGCTTTCTTT
-	TRBD1	TRBV2	TRBJ1-3	CASRGQVSGNTIYF	TGTGCCAGCAGGGGACAGGTCTCTGGAAACACCATATATTTT
-	TRBD2	TRBV7-8	TRBJ2-4	CASSFLAGSKNIQYF	TGTGCCAGCAGCTTCCTAGCGGGTTCCAAAAACATTCAGTACTTC
many	-	TRBV7-2	TRBJ2-3	CASSLAGADTQYF	TGTGCCAGCAGCTTAGCGGGGGCAGATACGCAGTATTTT
few	-	TRBV9	TRBJ1-2	CASSVEAGYRGYTF	TGTGCCAGCAGCGTAGAAGCAGGGTATCGTGGCTACACCTTC
-	-	TRBV12-3/TRBV12-4	TRBJ1-5	CASSSGGEGRNQPQHF	TGTGCCAGCAGTTCGGGGGGTGAGGGGCGGAATCAGCCCCAGCATTTT
many	TRBD2	TRBV7-9	TRBJ2-1	CASSLLAGAYNEQFF	TGTGCCAGCAGCTTACTTGCGGGAGCCTACAATGAGCAGTTCTTC
many	-	TRBV6-4	TRBJ2-1	CASSDGHEGGNEQFF	TGTGCCAGCAGTGACGGGCACGAGGGGGGCAATGAGCAGTTCTTC
-	TRBD1	TRBV20-1	TRBJ1-1	CSADSNRDSFYDTEAFF	TGCAGTGCTGATTCGAACCGGGACAGTTTTTATGACACTGAAGCTTTCTTT
-	-	TRBV27	TRBJ2-6	CASRMGGFSSGANVLTF	TGTGCCAGCAGGATGGGTGGTTTTAGCTCTGGGGCCAACGTCCTGACTTTC
few	-	TRBV4-1	TRBJ2-7	CASSQTTGSYEQYF	TGCGCCAGCAGCCAAACGACAGGTTCCTACGAGCAGTACTTC
-	-	TRBV7-3	TRBJ2-2	CASSLTLSGELFF	TGTGCCAGCAGCTTAACTTTATCCGGGGAGCTGTTTTTT
few	TRBD1	TRBV5-5	TRBJ2-4	CASSSHYRGAKNIQYF	TGTGCCAGCAGCTCGCACTACAGGGGAGCCAAAAACATTCAGTACTTC
-	-	TRBV29-1	TRBJ2-2	CSVIRGGGNTGELFF	TGCAGCGTAATCCGGGGCGGAGGGAACACCGGGGAGCTGTTTTTT
few	TRBD1	TRBV4-2	TRBJ2-2	CASSQEALRQGIGELFF	TGTGCCAGCAGCCAAGAAGCCCTCCGACAGGGGATCGGGGAGCTGTTTTTT
-	-	TRBV2	TRBJ1-1	CASSEQYANTEAFF	TGTGCCAGCAGTGAGCAGTACGCGAACACTGAAGCTTTCTTT
once	TRBD2	TRBV29-1	TRBJ2-3	CSVISGRAADTQYF	TGCAGCGTTATTTCAGGGAGGGCCGCCGATACGCAGTATTTT
few	-	TRBV7-2	TRBJ1-1	CASRVTGMNTEAFF	TGTGCCAGCAGGGTCACAGGGATGAACACTGAAGCTTTCTTT
few	-	TRBV12-3/TRBV12-4	TRBJ2-1	CASSSNRDPSYNEQFF	TGTGCCAGCAGTTCCAACAGGGACCCCTCCTACAATGAGCAGTTCTTC
few	-	TRBV10-1	TRBJ2-7	CASSEHITGNEQYF	TGCGCCAGCAGTGAGCACATAACAGGGAACGAGCAGTACTTC
-	-	TRBV28	TRBJ2-7	CASRPLPTARDYEQYF	TGTGCCAGCAGACCACTCCCGACAGCAAGGGACTACGAGCAGTACTTC
-	-	TRBV10-3	TRBJ1-4	CAISEQGEKLFF	TGTGCCATCAGTGAGCAGGGTGAAAAACTGTTTTTT
-	TRBD1	TRBV6-7	TRBJ1-1	CASTITGVVNTEAFF	TGTGCCAGCACTATAACAGGGGTCGTGAACACTGAAGCTTTCTTT
-	-	TRBV28	TRBJ1-4	CASATSTSNEKLFF	TGTGCCAGCGCAACTAGTACTTCTAATGAAAAACTGTTTTTT
many	TRBD2	TRBV7-9	TRBJ2-3	CASSPSTSGGFRTDTQYF	TGTGCCAGCAGCCCATCGACTAGCGGGGGGTTCCGGACAGATACGCAGTATTTT
once	-	TRBV18	TRBJ1-2	CASSLGAALNYGYTF	TGTGCCAGCTCACTGGGGGCAGCGCTTAACTATGGCTACACCTTC
-	-	TRBV9	TRBJ2-3	CASSVGSGVESTDTQYF	TGTGCCAGCAGCGTCGGTTCAGGGGTTGAAAGCACAGATACGCAGTATTTT
many	-	TRBV2	TRBJ1-1	CARIPGDMNTEAFF	TGTGCCAGAATTCCTGGGGACATGAACACTGAAGCTTTCTTT
-	-	TRBV4-3	TRBJ2-2	CASSRGAANTGELFF	TGCGCCAGCAGCCGAGGGGCCGCGAACACCGGGGAGCTGTTTTTT
few	-	TRBV28	TRBJ2-7	CASSFTGVQQYF	TGTGCCAGCAGTTTCACTGGCGTCCAGCAGTACTTC
few	TRBD1	TRBV3-1	TRBJ2-3	CASSLQGNTQYF	TGTGCCAGCAGCCTACAGGGGAATACGCAGTATTTT
-	-	TRBV7-9	TRBJ2-7	CASSSRLAATYEQYF	TGTGCCAGCAGCTCAAGGCTAGCTGCCACCTACGAGCAGTACTTC
-	-	TRBV27	TRBJ1-4	CASSLSRGGPLEKLFF	TGTGCCAGCAGTTTATCTAGGGGGGGACCCCTCGAAAAACTGTTTTTT
-	-	TRBV5-1	TRBJ2-4	CASSGSGAKNIQYF	TGCGCCAGCAGCGGGAGTGGGGCCAAAAACATTCAGTACTTC
many	-	TRBV2	TRBJ2-5	CASSEGGRETQYF	TGTGCCAGCAGTGAAGGGGGGAGAGAGACCCAGTACTTC